The source of this T cell receptor beta chain is a study of graft-versus-host responses after intestinal transplantation. Looking at the study overall: Uniformly, recipients were administered anti-thymocyte globulin induction with subsequent tacrolimus and steroids for 3 to 4 years.

Using immunoSEQ multiplex PCR, the repertoire was profiled, and TCRdb retains in-frame clones only, with some absent. The sample lists approximately 85,000 clones; over 80% were seen once. General study results and limits: The authors found GvH clones in recipient marrow, some appearing first in ileum or blood.

The V gene's germline CDR1 is SGHRS and CDR2 YFSETQ. Trimming took off 9 bases at V and 6 bases at J, with 13 bases between the two ends. The CDR3 contains 12 residues. As regards this clone: Its target is not known.

The clonotype originates from a human donor who was the organ donor for an intestinal transplant. V and J are TRBV5-1 and TRBJ1-5; D remains ambiguous. The sample consisted of unstimulated CD8+ T cells sorted from spleen or lymph node cells, taken before transplant. The DNA for the CDR3 is TGCGCCACCCCCCTGGGAGGTCAGCCCCAGCATTTT. Translation gives CATPLGGQPQHF.